Listed below are T cell receptor beta chains from one sample, sequenced in a study of graft-versus-host responses after intestinal transplantation. TCRdb's copy holds only in-frame clones and misses some; the assay was immunoSEQ multiplex PCR. The table includes 13,000 to 15,000 clones, 74% detected once. This specimen consisted of ileum tissue, obtained 16 days after intestinal transplant. The receptors shown here come from a human patient who received an intestinal transplant, so some T cells may come from the graft donor. The CDR3 runs from the conserved cysteine through the conserved F or W. The D gene is left open where the match is weak. Size tells how often a clone was seen (once, few, many) or the class of an expanded clone, and some rows leave it out.

>TRBJ1-2|NA|TRBV4-1|NA
TGCGCCAGCAGCCAAGAGCCGGGACACTCCTATGGCTACACCTTC
CASSQEPGHSYGYTF
>TRBJ1-1|NA|TRBV21-1|NA
TGTGCCAGCAGCAAAGTGTACAAGGGGACAGGGGGCATCAACACTGAAGCTTTCTTT
CASSKVYKGTGGINTEAFF
>TRBJ2-5|NA|TRBV27|NA
TGTGCCAGCAGTTTATATATGGCTAGCATTCAGGAGACCCAGTACTTC
CASSLYMASIQETQYF
>TRBJ2-7|TRBD1|TRBV4-3|NA
TGCGCCAGCAGCCAAGAGGGACAGGGGAAGGGCGAGCAGTACTTC
CASSQEGQGKGEQYF
>TRBJ2-5|TRBD2|TRBV7-9|few
TGTGCCAGCAGGGCGGGACTAGCGGAGGAGACCCAGTACTTC
CASRAGLAEETQYF
>TRBJ1-2|TRBD1|TRBV12-5|NA
TGTGCTAGTGGAACGCCGGGACAGGGGGCTTGGGACTATGGCTACACCTTC
CASGTPGQGAWDYGYTF
>TRBJ2-7|TRBD2|TRBV11-2|NA
TGTGCCAGCAGCGGGACTAGCTCCTACGAGCAGTACTTC
CASSGTSSYEQYF
>TRBJ2-7|TRBD1|TRBV28|NA
TGTGCCAGCAGTTACCGGACAGGAACCATGGACTTC
CASSYRTGTMDF
>TRBJ1-1|NA|TRBV7-9|NA
TGTGCCAGCAGCTTTGGGGGGAGTGAAGCTTTCTTT
CASSFGGSEAFF
>TRBJ1-5|NA|TRBV4-3|NA
TGCGCCAGCAGCCAAGATGACAGGAGGAGTCAGCCCCAGCATTTT
CASSQDDRRSQPQHF
>TRBJ2-2|NA|TRBV27|NA
TGTGCCAGCAGTGAGGACAGACTCACCGGGGAGCTGTTTTTT
CASSEDRLTGELFF
>TRBJ2-1|TRBD2|TRBV6-8|NA
TGTGCCAGCGGAATTTTAGCGGGAGTTGACGATGAGCAGTTCTTC
CASGILAGVDDEQFF
>TRBJ1-2|TRBD1|TRBV5-4|NA
TGTGCCAGCAGCCGGACGACAGGGAACGGCTACACCTTC
CASSRTTGNGYTF
>TRBJ1-2|NA|TRBV5-4|NA
TGTGCCAGCAGCTTATACTCGATCAGGGCCTATGGCTACACCTTC
CASSLYSIRAYGYTF
>TRBJ2-7|NA|TRBV27|few
TGTGCCAGCAGTTTTGGCGGCTCCTACGAGCAGTACTTC
CASSFGGSYEQYF
>TRBJ2-1|NA|TRBV10-2|few
TGCGCCAGCAGGAGGGGAGACAGGACCTACAATGAGCAGTTCTTC
CASRRGDRTYNEQFF
>TRBJ1-1|TRBD1|TRBV4-1|NA
TGCGCCAGCAGCCAAGTCGGGACAGGTATGGAAGCTTTCTTT
CASSQVGTGMEAFF
>TRBJ2-1|NA|TRBV5-1|NA
TGCGCCAGCAGCTTGATTCTAGCGCGCAATGAGCAGTTCTTC
CASSLILARNEQFF
>TRBJ1-2|TRBD1|TRBV6-4|NA
TGTGCCAGCAGTGAAAAGGGGGCGATTGGGTATGGCTACACCTTC
CASSEKGAIGYGYTF
>TRBJ2-4|TRBD2|TRBV2|NA
TGTGCCAGCAGTGTATTCGGGAGGGTCTTAGCCAAAAACATTCAGTACTTC
CASSVFGRVLAKNIQYF
>TRBJ1-1|TRBD1|TRBV10-3|NA
TGTGCCACCCGGGGGACAGGTTTTAACACTGAAGCTTTCTTT
CATRGTGFNTEAFF
>TRBJ1-3|NA|TRBV19|NA
TGTGCCAGTACCAGGGGTTCTGGAAACACCATATATTTT
CASTRGSGNTIYF
>TRBJ2-7|NA|TRBV30|few
TGTGCCTGGAGTGACGGGATTAAGGACGAGCAGTACTTC
CAWSDGIKDEQYF
>TRBJ1-5|NA|TRBV19|NA
TGTGCCAGTAAACACCAACATAGCAATCAGCCCCAGCATTTT
CASKHQHSNQPQHF
>TRBJ1-2|TRBD1|TRBV6-5|NA
TGTGCCAGCAGTTACTCGAGGACAGGGGGCTATGGCTACACCTTC
CASSYSRTGGYGYTF
>TRBJ2-1|NA|TRBV27|NA
TGTGCCAGCGGTATTACCGGGAGTAGTGAGCAGTTCTTC
CASGITGSSEQFF